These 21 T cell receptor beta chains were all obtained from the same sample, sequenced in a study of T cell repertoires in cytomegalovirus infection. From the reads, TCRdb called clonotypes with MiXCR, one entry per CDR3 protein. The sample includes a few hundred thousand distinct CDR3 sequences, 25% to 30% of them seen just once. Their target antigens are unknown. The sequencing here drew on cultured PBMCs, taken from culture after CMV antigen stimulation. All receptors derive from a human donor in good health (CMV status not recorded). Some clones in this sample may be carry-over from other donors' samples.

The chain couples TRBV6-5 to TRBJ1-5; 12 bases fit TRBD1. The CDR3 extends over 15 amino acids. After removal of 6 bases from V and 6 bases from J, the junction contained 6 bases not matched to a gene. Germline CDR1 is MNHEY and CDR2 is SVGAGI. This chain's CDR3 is CASSTGQGASQPQHF. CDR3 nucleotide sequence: TGTGCCAGCAGCACGGGACAGGGGGCAAGTCAGCCCCAGCATTTT.

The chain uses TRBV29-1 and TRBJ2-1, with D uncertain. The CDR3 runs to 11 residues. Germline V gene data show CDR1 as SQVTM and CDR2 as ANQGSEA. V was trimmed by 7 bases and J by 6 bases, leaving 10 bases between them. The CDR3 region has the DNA TGCAGCGGTCGAGCTGGCAATGAGCAGTTCTTC. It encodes CSGRAGNEQFF.

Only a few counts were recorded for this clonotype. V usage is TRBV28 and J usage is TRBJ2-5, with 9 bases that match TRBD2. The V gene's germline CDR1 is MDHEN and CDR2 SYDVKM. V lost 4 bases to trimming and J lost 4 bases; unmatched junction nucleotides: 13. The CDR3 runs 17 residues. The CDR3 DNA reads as TGTGCCAGCAGTTCTCGGACTAGCGTAGAGGGAGGAGAGACCCAGTACTTC. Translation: CASSSRTSVEGGETQYF. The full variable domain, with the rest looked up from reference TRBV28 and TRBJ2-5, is DVKVTQSSRYLVKRTGEKVFLECVQDMDHENMFWYRQDPGLGLRLIYFSYDVKMKEKGDIPEGYSVSREKKERFSLILESASTNQTSMYLCASSSRTSVEGGETQYFGPGTRLLVL.

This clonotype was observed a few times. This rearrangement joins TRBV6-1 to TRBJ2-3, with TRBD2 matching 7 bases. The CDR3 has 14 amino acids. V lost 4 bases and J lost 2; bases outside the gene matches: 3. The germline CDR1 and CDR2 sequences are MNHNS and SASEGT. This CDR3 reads CASSGGLYTDTQYF. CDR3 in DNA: TGTGCCAGCAGTGGGGGACTATACACAGATACGCAGTATTTT.

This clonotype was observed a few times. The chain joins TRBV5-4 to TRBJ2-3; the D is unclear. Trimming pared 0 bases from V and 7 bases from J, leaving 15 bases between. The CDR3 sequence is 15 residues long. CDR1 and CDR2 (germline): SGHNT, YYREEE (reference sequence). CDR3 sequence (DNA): TGTGCCAGCAGCTTGGCAGCGATAAATCGTAATACGCAGTATTTT. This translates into CASSLAAINRNTQYF.

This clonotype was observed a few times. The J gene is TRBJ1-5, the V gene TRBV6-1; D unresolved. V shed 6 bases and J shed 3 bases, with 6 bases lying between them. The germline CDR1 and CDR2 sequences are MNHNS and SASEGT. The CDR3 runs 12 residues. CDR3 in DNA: TGTGCCAGCAGGACACTCAATCAGCCCCAGCATTTT. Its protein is CASRTLNQPQHF.

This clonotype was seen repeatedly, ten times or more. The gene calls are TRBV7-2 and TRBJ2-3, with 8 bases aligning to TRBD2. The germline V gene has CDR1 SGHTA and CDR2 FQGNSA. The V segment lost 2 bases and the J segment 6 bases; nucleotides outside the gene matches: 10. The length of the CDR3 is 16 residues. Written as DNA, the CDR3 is TGTGCCAGCAGCTTAAGGTGGACTAGCAACAGGGATACGCAGTATTTT. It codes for CASSLRWTSNRDTQYF.

CDR3 nucleotides: TGTGCCAGCAGTACAGGGTCTGAAGCTTTCTTT. Translation: CASSTGSEAFF. This chain links TRBV12-3 or TRBV12-4 with TRBJ1-1; D is possibly TRBD1 (6 bases). V was trimmed by 5 bases and J by 6 bases, leaving 7 bases between them. This CDR3 has 11 residues.

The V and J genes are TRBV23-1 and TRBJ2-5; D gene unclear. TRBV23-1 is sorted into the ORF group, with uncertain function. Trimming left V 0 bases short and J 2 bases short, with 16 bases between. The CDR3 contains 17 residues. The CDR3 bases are TGCGCCAGCAGTCAATCGGGCCACGGAAGACTTCAAGAGACCCAGTACTTC. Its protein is CASSQSGHGRLQETQYF.

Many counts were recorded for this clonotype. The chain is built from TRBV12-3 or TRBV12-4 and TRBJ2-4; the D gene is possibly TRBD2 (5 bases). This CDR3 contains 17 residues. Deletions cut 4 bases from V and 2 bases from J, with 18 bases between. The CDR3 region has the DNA TGTGCCAGCAGTTCCCCCCGAGGGCCCGGACCCAAAAACATTCAGTACTTC. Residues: CASSSPRGPGPKNIQYF.

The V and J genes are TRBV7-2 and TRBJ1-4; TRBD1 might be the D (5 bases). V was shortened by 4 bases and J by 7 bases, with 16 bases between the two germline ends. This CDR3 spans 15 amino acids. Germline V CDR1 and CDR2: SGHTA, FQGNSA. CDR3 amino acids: CASSSWAGDPEKLFF. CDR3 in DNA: TGTGCCAGCAGCTCCTGGGCGGGGGATCCTGAAAAACTGTTTTTT. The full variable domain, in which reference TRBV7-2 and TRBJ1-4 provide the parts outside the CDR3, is GAGVSQSPSNKVTEKGKDVELRCDPISGHTALYWYRQSLGQGLEFLIYFQGNSAPDKSGLPSDRFSAERTGGSVSTLTIQRTQQEDSAVYLCASSSWAGDPEKLFFGSGTQLSVL.

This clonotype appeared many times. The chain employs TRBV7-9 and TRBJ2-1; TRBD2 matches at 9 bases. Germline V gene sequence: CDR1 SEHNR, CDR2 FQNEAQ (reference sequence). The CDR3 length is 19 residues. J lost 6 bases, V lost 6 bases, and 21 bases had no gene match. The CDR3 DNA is TGTGCCAGCAGTAAATATCGGAAGCGGGGGGATCTGATTGGCAATGAGCAGTTCTTC. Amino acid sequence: CASSKYRKRGDLIGNEQFF.

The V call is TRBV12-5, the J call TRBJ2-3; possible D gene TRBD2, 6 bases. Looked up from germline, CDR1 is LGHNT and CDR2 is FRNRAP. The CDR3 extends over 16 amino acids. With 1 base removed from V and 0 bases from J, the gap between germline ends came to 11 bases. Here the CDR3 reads CASGLALAVSTDTQYF. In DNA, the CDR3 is TGTGCTAGTGGTTTGGCCTTAGCGGTTAGCACAGATACGCAGTATTTT.

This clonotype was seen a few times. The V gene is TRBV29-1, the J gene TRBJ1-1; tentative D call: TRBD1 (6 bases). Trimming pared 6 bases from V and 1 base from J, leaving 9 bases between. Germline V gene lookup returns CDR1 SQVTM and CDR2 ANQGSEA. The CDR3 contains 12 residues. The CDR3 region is CSVAQGNTEAFF. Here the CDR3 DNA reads TGCAGCGTAGCACAGGGGAACACTGAAGCTTTCTTT.

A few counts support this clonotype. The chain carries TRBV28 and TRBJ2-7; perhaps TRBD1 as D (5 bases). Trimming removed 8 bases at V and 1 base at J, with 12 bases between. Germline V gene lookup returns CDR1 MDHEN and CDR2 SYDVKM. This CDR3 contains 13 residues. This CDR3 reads CASGQDISYEQYF. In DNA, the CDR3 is TGTGCCAGCGGTCAGGACATATCCTACGAGCAGTACTTC.

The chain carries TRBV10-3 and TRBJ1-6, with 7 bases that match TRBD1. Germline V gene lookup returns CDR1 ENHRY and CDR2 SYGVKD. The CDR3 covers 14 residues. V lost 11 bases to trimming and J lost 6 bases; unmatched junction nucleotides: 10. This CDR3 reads CASTAGTANSPLHF. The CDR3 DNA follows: TGTGCCTCGACGGCCGGGACAGCTAATTCACCCCTCCACTTT.

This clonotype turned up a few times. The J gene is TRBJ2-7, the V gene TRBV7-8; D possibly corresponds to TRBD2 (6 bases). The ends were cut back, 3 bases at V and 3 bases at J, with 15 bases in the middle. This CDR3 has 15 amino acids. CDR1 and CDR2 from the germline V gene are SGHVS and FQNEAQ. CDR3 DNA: TGTGCCAGCAGCTTGGGAGTAGCGGCCAACTACGAGCAGTACTTC. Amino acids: CASSLGVAANYEQYF.

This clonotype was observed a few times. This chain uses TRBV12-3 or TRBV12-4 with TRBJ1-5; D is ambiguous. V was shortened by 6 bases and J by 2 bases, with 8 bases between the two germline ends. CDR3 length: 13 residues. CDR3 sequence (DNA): TGTGCCAGCAGGGTGGGTGGCAATCAGCCCCAGCATTTT. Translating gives CASRVGGNQPQHF.

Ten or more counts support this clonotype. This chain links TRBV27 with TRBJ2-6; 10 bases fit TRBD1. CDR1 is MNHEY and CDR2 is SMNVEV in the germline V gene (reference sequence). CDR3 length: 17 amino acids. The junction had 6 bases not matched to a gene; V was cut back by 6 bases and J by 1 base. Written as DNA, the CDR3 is TGTGCCAGCAGAAAGACAGGGGGCGGATCTGGGGCCAACGTCCTGACTTTC. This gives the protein CASRKTGGGSGANVLTF.

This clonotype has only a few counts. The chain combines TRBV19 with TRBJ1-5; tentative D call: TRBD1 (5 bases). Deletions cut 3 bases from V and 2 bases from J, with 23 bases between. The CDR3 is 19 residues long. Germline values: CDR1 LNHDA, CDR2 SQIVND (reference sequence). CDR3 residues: CASSIQRGVFYHGNQPQHF. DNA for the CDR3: TGTGCCAGTAGTATCCAGAGAGGGGTATTTTATCATGGCAATCAGCCCCAGCATTTT.

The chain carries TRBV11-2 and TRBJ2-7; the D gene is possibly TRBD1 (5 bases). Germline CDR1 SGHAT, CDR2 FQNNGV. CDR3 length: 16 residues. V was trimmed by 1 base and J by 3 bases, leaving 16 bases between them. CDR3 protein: CASSLVQGRAVYEQYF. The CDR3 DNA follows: TGTGCCAGCAGCTTAGTCCAGGGCAGGGCGGTCTACGAGCAGTACTTC.